The rows below give T cell receptor beta chains drawn from one sample of a study of control samples from healthy donors and cancer patients. TCRdb's copy holds only in-frame clones and misses some; the assay was immunoSEQ multiplex PCR. The table lists 150,000 to 200,000 clones, around nine tenths of them singletons. Input material: blood. These receptor sequences come from a man younger than 40 in good health. Each CDR3 is given with its conserved first and last residue. The order of the fields is J gene, V gene, clone size, D gene, CDR3 DNA, CDR3 protein. A D gene is named only where the DNA matches it firmly. Rows may omit the clone size; those that give it use once, few, many or a size class.

TRBJ1-3	TRBV7-3	once	-	TGTGCCAGCAGCCCCGGGCCCTTTGGAAACACCATATATTTT	CASSPGPFGNTIYF
TRBJ2-5	TRBV11-2	once	-	TGTGCCAGCAGCTTAGTTCACAGCCCGACCCAAGAGACCCAGTACTTC	CASSLVHSPTQETQYF
TRBJ1-6	TRBV27	-	-	TGTGCCAGCAGCCCCGGGCTGGCCATCTATAATTCACCCCTCCACTTT	CASSPGLAIYNSPLHF
TRBJ2-1	TRBV19	-	-	TGTGCCAGTAGTATAGCCCTGGGCAATGAGCAGTTCTTC	CASSIALGNEQFF
TRBJ2-1	TRBV24-1	-	-	TGTGCCACCAGTGATGTAAACTACAATGAGCAGTTCTTC	CATSDVNYNEQFF
TRBJ1-2	TRBV29-1	-	-	TGCAGCGTTGAAGGACACTTATTTAACTATGGCTACACCTTC	CSVEGHLFNYGYTF
TRBJ1-3	TRBV29-1	-	-	TGCAGCGTTGGGGTTGGGACCCGAAACACCATATATTTT	CSVGVGTRNTIYF
TRBJ1-5	TRBV30	-	TRBD1	TGTGCCTGGAGTGTACGCCAGGGGGTAAGCAATCAGCCCCAGCATTTT	CAWSVRQGVSNQPQHF
TRBJ1-2	TRBV2	once	TRBD1	TGTGCCAGCAGTACCACAGGGGGCGCGACCCTTAACTATGGCTACACCTTC	CASSTTGGATLNYGYTF
TRBJ2-7	TRBV5-4	-	-	TGTGCCAGCAGCCGAAGCCGGGACCGGTTTACCGAGCAGTACTTC	CASSRSRDRFTEQYF
TRBJ2-1	TRBV6-2/TRBV6-3	-	-	-	CASSSSGTSGRREQFF
TRBJ1-1	TRBV28	once	-	TGTGCCAGCAGTTTAGGGGGAGGCACTGAAGCTTTCTTT	CASSLGGGTEAFF
TRBJ2-7	TRBV11-2	-	-	TGTGCCAGCAGTCCACTGGGTTCGGGCGAGCAGTACTTC	CASSPLGSGEQYF
TRBJ2-7	TRBV5-5	-	-	TGCGCCAGCAGCCTAGCCCCCGGGCAGTCCTGCGAGCAGTACTTC	CASSLAPGQSCEQYF
TRBJ2-5	TRBV6-6	-	TRBD2	TGTGCCAGCTTAGTAGCGGGAGAAAATACCCAGTACTTC	CASLVAGENTQYF
TRBJ1-6	TRBV9	few	-	TGTGCCAGCAGCGTAGGAGGTGGGGAACCGCCTCACTTT	CASSVGGGEPPHF
TRBJ2-7	TRBV6-6	once	TRBD1	TGTGCCAGCAGTTACTCTTGGGGAGAGGGGGCCGAGCAGTACTTC	CASSYSWGEGAEQYF
TRBJ1-1	TRBV5-1	-	-	TGCGCCAGCAGCTACCGGGACTCTACTGAAGCTTTCTTT	CASSYRDSTEAFF
TRBJ2-4	TRBV3-1/TRBV3-2	-	-	TGTGCCAGCAGCCAACGGAGGGACCTAGCCAAAAACATTCAGTACTTC	CASSQRRDLAKNIQYF
TRBJ1-6	TRBV5-1	-	TRBD1	TGCGCCAGCACCCCGGGACAGGGCCATTCACCCCTCCACTTT	CASTPGQGHSPLHF
TRBJ2-5	TRBV5-4	few	-	TGTGCCAGCAGCGAAAACAGGGCGATAAGGGAGACCCAGTACTTC	CASSENRAIRETQYF
TRBJ2-3	TRBV3-1/TRBV3-2	-	-	TGTGCCAGCAGCCCGCTACGCAGCGGGTTCACAGATACGCAGTATTTT	CASSPLRSGFTDTQYF
TRBJ2-5	TRBV29-1	-	-	TGCAGCGTATCTATATTGGTAGAGACCCAGTACTTC	CSVSILVETQYF
TRBJ1-2	TRBV7-8	few	TRBD1	TGTGCCAGCAGCTTAGGGAGGACAGGGGGCTCCTACACCTTC	CASSLGRTGGSYTF
TRBJ1-2	TRBV2	-	-	TGTGCCAGCAGTGAACAACGGGCTAACTATGGCTACACCTTC	CASSEQRANYGYTF
TRBJ1-4	TRBV5-6	-	-	TGTGCCAGCAGCTCCTTGGGATCAACTAATGAAAAACTGTTTTTT	CASSSLGSTNEKLFF
TRBJ1-4	TRBV5-6	few	-	TGTGCCAGCAGCTTGAGAGGGGAGAGGGCTGCAACTAATGAAAAACTGTTTTTT	CASSLRGERAATNEKLFF
TRBJ1-3	TRBV11-2	-	-	TGTGCCAGCAGCGCCAACCGCGGCTCTGGAAACACCATATATTTT	CASSANRGSGNTIYF
TRBJ2-1	TRBV7-6	-	-	TGTGCCAGCAGCTTAGCGACGCAAAACAATGAGCAGTTCTTC	CASSLATQNNEQFF
TRBJ1-1	TRBV29-1	once	TRBD1	TGCAGCGTTGAAGATCAGGGGGGGTTTGAAGCTTTCTTT	CSVEDQGGFEAFF
TRBJ1-2	TRBV28	-	TRBD1	TGTGCCAGCAGTTTAAGCGACAGGGTCAGGGGCTACACCTTC	CASSLSDRVRGYTF
TRBJ2-2	TRBV6-2/TRBV6-3	-	-	TGTGCCAGCAGCCTTTGGGGGATCGCGAACACCGGGGAGCTGTTTTTT	CASSLWGIANTGELFF
TRBJ1-2	TRBV4-1	-	TRBD1	TGCGCCAGCAGCCATTTCGGTAGGACAGGAGCTAACTATGGCTACACCTTC	CASSHFGRTGANYGYTF
TRBJ2-5	TRBV20-1	-	-	TGCAGTGAACAAGCGGAAGAGACCCAGTACTTC	CSEQAEETQYF
TRBJ1-5	TRBV14	-	-	TGTGCCAGCAGCCAAGGAGGTTCGGGCAATCAGCCCCAGCATTTT	CASSQGGSGNQPQHF
TRBJ2-7	TRBV7-9	few	TRBD1	TGTGCCAGCAGCTTACCCGGGACAGGGGGGCGCGAGCAGTACTTC	CASSLPGTGGREQYF
TRBJ2-5	TRBV7-8	-	TRBD2	TGTGCCAGCAGCCTACTAGCGGGGGGCAACCAAGAGACCCAGTACTTC	CASSLLAGGNQETQYF
TRBJ2-1	TRBV5-5	-	TRBD2	TGTGCCAGCAACACCAGATGGGGACTAGCGGATGACAATGAGCAGTTCTTC	CASNTRWGLADDNEQFF
TRBJ2-7	TRBV12-3/TRBV12-4	-	-	TGTGCCAGCACCCTAACGAACAGTGACGAGCAGTACTTC	CASTLTNSDEQYF
TRBJ2-2	TRBV15	-	-	TGTGCCACCAGCAGATCCCCGACCGGGGAGCTGTTTTTT	CATSRSPTGELFF
TRBJ2-1	TRBV7-9	-	-	TGTGCCAGCAGCTTAAGGGTTGCGGAAATTGAGCAGTTCTTC	CASSLRVAEIEQFF
TRBJ2-7	TRBV28	-	-	TGTGCCAGCAGTTCTCCTTGGACGGATTACTACGAGCAGTACTTC	CASSSPWTDYYEQYF
TRBJ2-5	TRBV5-1	-	-	TGCGCCAGCAGCCCCCCGTTTGAGACCCAGTACTTC	CASSPPFETQYF
TRBJ1-1	TRBV18	-	-	TGTGCCAGCTCCCGAGACAGTGGCACTGAAGCTTTCTTT	CASSRDSGTEAFF
TRBJ2-5	TRBV14	few	-	TGTGCCAGCAGCTTGGGACACTCGTACCAAGAGACCCAGTACTTC	CASSLGHSYQETQYF
TRBJ1-1	TRBV11-2	-	-	TGTGCCAGCAAAGCGGATAACTGGGACCTGCGTGAAGCTTTCTTT	CASKADNWDLREAFF
TRBJ1-1	TRBV4-1	once	TRBD1	TGCGCCAGCAGCCGGGAACAGGGGTGGCCTGAAGCTTTCTTT	CASSREQGWPEAFF
TRBJ1-3	TRBV18	-	-	TGTGCCAGCTCACCACAAGACAGGAATAGAAACACCATATATTTT	CASSPQDRNRNTIYF
TRBJ2-4	TRBV7-9	-	-	TGTGCCAGCAGCTTGGGAGGCTCCCTAGCCAAAAACATTCAGTACTTC	CASSLGGSLAKNIQYF
TRBJ1-5	TRBV19	-	-	TGTGCCAGTAGTGTACAGGGATGGGGCAATCAGCCCCAGCATTTT	CASSVQGWGNQPQHF
TRBJ2-3	TRBV5-5	-	-	TGTGCCAGCAGCCCGGGACCCTTTAGCACAGATACGCAGTATTTT	CASSPGPFSTDTQYF